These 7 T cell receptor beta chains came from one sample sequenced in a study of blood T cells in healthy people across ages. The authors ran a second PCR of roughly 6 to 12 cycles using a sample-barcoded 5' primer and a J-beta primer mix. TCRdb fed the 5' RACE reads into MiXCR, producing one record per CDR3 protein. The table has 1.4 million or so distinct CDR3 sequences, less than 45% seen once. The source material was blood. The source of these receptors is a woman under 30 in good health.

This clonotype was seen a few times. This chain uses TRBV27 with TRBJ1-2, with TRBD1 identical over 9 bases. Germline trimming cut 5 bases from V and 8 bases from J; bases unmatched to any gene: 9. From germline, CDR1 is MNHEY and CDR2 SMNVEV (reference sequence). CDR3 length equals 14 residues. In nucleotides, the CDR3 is TGTGCCAGCAGTCTCACCGGGACAGGGAGGGGCTACACCTTC. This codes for CASSLTGTGRGYTF.

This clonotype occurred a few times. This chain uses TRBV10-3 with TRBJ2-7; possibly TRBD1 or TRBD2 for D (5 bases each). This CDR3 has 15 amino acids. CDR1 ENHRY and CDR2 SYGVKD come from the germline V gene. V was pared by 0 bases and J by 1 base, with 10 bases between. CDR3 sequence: CAISESLGRSYEQYF. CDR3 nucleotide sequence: TGTGCCATCAGTGAGTCACTGGGACGGTCCTACGAGCAGTACTTC.

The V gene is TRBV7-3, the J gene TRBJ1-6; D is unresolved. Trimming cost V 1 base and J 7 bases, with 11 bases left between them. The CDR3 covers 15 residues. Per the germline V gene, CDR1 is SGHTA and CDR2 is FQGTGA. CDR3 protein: CASSLSPGLNSPLHF. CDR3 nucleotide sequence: TGTGCCAGCAGCTTAAGTCCGGGGTTGAATTCACCCCTCCACTTT.

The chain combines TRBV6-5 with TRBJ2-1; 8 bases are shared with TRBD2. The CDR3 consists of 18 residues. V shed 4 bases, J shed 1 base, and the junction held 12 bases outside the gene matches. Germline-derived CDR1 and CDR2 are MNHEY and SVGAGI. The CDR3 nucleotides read TGTGCCAGCAGTTCCATTCCTCTAGCGGGTCCTTCCTACAATGAGCAGTTCTTC. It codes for CASSSIPLAGPSYNEQFF.

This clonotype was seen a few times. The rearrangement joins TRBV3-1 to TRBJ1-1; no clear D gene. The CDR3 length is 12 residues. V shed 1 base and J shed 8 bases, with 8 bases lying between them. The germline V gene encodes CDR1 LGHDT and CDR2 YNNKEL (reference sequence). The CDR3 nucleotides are TGTGCCAGCAGCCAAGGGGGAGTCGAAGCTTTCTTT. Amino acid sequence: CASSQGGVEAFF.

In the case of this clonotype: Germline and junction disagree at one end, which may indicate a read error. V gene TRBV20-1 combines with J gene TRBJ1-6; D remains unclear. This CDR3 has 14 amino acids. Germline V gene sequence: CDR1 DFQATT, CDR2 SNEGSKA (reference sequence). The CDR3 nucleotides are TGCAGTGCTAGAGTTCACCGCAGAACTTCACACCTCCACTTT. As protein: CSARVHRRTSHLHF.

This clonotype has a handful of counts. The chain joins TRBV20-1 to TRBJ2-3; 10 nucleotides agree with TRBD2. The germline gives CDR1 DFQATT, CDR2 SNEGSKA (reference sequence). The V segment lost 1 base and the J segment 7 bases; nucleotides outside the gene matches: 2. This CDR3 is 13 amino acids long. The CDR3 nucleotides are TGCAGTGCTAGAGCTAGCGGGAGACATACGCAGTATTTT. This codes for CSARASGRHTQYF.